This T cell receptor (beta chain) derives from a study of T cells in Graves' hyperthyroidism and ophthalmopathy. TCR beta CDR3 sequences were amplified from RNA transcripts. First-round RT-PCR with HTBI primers amplified the TCR CDR3 region. TCRdb recomputed calls from the multiplex PCR reads with MiXCR, one row per CDR3 protein. Of nearly 750,000 distinct CDR3 sequences detected, around a third appear once; the ten largest clones hold around a third. Diagnosis relied on clinical symptoms, serum thyroxine and TRAb, thyroid ultrasound and orbital computed tomography. Notes on the study in general: Blood also carried most thyroid clonotypes expanded above 0.001.

V dropped 3 bases and J dropped 0 bases, with 9 bases sitting between them. The CDR3 consists of 13 residues. Germline CDR1 is DFQATT and CDR2 is SNEGSKA (reference sequence). The sample holds many counts of this clonotype. The antigen is unknown. The sample comprised blood. The gene calls are TRBV20-1 and TRBJ2-7; no clear D gene. The TCR sequence derives from a woman between 40 and 55 years old with Graves' hyperthyroidism. The CDR3 spells CSASSVSSYEQYF. The CDR3 DNA is TGCAGTGCTAGTTCGGTAAGCTCCTACGAGCAGTACTTC.